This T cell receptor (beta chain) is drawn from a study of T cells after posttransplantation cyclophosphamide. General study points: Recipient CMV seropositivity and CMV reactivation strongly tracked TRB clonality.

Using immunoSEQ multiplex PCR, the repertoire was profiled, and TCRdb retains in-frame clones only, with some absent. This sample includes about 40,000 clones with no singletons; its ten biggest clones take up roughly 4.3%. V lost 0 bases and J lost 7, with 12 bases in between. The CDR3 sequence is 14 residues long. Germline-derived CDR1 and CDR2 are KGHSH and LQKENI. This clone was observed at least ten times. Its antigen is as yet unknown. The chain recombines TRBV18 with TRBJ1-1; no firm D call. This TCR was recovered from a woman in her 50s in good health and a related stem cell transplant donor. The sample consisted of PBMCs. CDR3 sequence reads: CASSPPEVGFEAFF. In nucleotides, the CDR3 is TGTGCCAGCTCACCACCTGAGGTCGGCTTTGAAGCTTTCTTT.